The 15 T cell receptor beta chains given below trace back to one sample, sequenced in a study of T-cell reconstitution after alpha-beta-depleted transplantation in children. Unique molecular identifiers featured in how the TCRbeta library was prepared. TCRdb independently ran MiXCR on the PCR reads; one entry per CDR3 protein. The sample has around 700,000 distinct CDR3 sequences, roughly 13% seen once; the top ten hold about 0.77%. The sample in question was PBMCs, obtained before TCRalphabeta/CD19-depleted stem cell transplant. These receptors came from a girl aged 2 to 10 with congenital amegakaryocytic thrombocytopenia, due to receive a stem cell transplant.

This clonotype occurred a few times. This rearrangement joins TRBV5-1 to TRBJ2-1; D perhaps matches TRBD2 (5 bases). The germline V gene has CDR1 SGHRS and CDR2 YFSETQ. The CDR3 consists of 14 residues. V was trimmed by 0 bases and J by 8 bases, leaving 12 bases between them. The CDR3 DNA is TGCGCCAGCAGCTTGGACGTCCCGCGGGATGAGCAGTTCTTC. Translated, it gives CASSLDVPRDEQFF.

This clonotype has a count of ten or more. The CDR3 sequence: CSCRETFTYEQYF. CDR3 nucleotides: TGCAGCTGTCGGGAAACCTTTACCTACGAGCAGTACTTC. This chain connects TRBV29-1 to TRBJ2-7, with D possibly TRBD2 on 5 matching bases. This CDR3 has 13 amino acids. Germline V gene data show CDR1 as SQVTM and CDR2 as ANQGSEA. Trimming pared 8 bases from V and 2 bases from J, leaving 16 bases between.

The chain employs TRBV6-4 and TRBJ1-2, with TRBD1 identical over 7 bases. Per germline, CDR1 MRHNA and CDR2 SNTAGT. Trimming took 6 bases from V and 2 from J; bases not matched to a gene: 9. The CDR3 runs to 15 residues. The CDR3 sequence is CASRDETTGNYGYTF. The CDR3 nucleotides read TGTGCCAGCAGGGACGAGACGACAGGGAACTATGGCTACACCTTC.

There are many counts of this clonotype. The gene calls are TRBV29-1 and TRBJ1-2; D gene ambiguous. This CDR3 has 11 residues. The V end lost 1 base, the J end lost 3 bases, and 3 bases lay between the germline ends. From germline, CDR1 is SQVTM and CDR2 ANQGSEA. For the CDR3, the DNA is TGCAGCGTTGAAGGTGACTATGGCTACACCTTC. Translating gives CSVEGDYGYTF.

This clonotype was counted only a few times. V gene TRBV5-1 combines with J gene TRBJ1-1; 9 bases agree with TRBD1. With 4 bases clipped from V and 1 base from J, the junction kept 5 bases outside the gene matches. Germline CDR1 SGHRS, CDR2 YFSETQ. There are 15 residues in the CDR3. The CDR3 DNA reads TGCGCCAGCAGCCCGGGACAGGGCCAGAACACTGAAGCTTTCTTT. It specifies CASSPGQGQNTEAFF. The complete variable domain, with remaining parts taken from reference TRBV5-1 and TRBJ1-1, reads KAGVTQTPRYLIKTRGQQVTLSCSPISGHRSVSWYQQTPGQGLQFLFEYFSETQRNKGNFPGRFSGRQFSNSRSEMNVSTLELGDSALYLCASSPGQGQNTEAFFGQGTRLTVV.

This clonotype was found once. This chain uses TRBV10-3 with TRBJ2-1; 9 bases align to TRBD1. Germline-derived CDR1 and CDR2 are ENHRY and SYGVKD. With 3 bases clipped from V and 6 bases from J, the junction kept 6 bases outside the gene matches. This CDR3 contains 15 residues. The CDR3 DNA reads TGTGCCATCAGTGATCTAGGGACAGGGCCCAATGAGCAGTTCTTC. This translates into CAISDLGTGPNEQFF.

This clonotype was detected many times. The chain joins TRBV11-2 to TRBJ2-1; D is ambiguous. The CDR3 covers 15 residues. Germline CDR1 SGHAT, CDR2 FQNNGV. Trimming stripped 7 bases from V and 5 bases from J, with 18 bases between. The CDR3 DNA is TGTGCCAGCAACCCAGGTTGGGAAAAACACAATGAGCAGTTCTTC. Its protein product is CASNPGWEKHNEQFF. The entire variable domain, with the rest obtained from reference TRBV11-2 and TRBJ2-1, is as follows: EAGVAQSPRYKIIEKRQSVAFWCNPISGHATLYWYQQILGQGPKLLIQFQNNGVVDDSQLPKDRFSAERLKGVDSTLKIQPAKLEDSAVYLCASNPGWEKHNEQFFGPGTRLTVL.

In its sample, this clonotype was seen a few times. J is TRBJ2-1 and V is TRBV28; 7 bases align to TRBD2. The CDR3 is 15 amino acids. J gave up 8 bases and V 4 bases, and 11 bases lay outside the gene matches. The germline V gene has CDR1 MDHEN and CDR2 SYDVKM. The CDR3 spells CASSSRGGRGYEQFF. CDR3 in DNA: TGTGCCAGCAGTTCTAGGGGCGGGAGAGGTTATGAGCAGTTCTTC.

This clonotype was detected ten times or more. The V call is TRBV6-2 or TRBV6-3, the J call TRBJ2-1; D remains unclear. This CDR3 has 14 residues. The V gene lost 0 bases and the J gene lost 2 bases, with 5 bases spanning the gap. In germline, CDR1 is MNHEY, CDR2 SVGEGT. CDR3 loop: CASSYSPAYNEQFF. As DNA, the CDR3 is TGTGCCAGCAGTTACTCGCCGGCCTACAATGAGCAGTTCTTC.

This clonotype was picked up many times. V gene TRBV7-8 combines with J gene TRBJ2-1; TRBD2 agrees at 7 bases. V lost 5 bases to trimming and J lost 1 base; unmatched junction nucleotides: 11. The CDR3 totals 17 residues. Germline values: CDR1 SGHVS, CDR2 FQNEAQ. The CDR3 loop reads CASSPYAFGRSYNEQFF. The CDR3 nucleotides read TGTGCCAGCAGCCCCTACGCCTTCGGGAGGTCCTACAATGAGCAGTTCTTC.

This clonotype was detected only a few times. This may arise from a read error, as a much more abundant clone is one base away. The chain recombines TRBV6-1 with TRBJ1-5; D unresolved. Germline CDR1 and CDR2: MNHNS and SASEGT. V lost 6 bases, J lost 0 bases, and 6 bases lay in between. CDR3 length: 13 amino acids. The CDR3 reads CASRVDSNQPQHF. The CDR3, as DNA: TGTGCCAGCAGGGTAGATAGCAATCAGCCCCAGCATTTT.

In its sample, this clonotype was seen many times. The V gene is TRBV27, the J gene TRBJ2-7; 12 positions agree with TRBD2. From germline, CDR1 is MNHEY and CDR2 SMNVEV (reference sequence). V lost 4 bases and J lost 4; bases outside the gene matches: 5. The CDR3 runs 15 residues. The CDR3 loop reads CASSYRGLAGYEQYF. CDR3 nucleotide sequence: TGTGCCAGCAGTTACCGCGGACTAGCGGGGTACGAGCAGTACTTC.

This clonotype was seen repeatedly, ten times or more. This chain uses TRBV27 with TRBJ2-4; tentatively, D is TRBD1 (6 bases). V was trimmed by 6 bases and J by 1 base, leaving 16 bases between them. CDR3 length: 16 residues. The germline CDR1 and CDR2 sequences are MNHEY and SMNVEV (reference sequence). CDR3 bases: TGTGCCAGCAGCTACAGGGCCGTCGGGGCCAAAAACATTCAGTACTTC. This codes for CASSYRAVGAKNIQYF.

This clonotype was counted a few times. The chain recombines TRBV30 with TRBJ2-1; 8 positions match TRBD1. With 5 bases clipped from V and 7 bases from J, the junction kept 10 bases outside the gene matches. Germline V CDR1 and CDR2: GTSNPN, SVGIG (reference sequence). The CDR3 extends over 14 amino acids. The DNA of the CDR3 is TGTGCCTGGGGTTCCGGGACAGGCGGTAATGAGCAGTTCTTC. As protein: CAWGSGTGGNEQFF.

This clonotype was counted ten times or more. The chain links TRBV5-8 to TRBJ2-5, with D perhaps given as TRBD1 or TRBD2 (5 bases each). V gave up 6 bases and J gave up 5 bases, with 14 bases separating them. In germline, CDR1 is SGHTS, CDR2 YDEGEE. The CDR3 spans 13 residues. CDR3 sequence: CASTYRGDETQYF. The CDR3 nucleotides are TGTGCCAGCACCTATAGGGGAGATGAGACCCAGTACTTC. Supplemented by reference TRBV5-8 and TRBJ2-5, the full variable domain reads EAGVTQSPTHLIKTRGQQATLRCSPISGHTSVYWYQQALGLGLQFLLWYDEGEERNRGNFPPRFSGRQFPNYSSELNVNALELEDSALYLCASTYRGDETQYFGPGTRLLVL.